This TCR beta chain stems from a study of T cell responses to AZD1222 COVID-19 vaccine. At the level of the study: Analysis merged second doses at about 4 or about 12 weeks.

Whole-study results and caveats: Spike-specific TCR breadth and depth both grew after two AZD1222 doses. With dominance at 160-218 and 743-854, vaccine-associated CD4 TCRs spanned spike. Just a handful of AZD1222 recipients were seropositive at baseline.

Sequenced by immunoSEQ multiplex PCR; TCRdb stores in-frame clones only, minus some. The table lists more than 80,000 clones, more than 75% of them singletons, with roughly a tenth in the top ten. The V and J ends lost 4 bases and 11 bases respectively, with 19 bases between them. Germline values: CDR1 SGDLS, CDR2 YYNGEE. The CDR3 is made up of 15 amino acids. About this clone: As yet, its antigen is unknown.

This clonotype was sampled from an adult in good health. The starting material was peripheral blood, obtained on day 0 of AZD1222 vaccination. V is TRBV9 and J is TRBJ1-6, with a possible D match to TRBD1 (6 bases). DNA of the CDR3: TGTGCCAGCAGCACAACCCAGAGACAGGTCGCACCCCTCCACTTT. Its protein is CASSTTQRQVAPLHF.